The rows below give T cell receptor beta chains drawn from one sample of a study of Ad26.COV2.S vaccination and SARS-CoV-2 variants. Here immunoSEQ multiplex PCR was the method, and the copy in TCRdb shows in-frame clones only, minus some. The sample holds some 480,000 clones, about 83% seen once. The source was peripheral blood, collected in a trial of Ad26.COV2.S vaccine versus placebo. The origin of the receptors is a person aged 18 to 65 who received the Ad26.COV2.S COVID-19 vaccine or a placebo. Each CDR3 is given with its conserved first and last residue. The D gene is left open where the match is weak. Only part of the rows carry a size: once, few, many, or a class if the clone is expanded.

J	D	size	V	DNA	CDR3
TRBJ1-5	-	-	TRBV9	TGTGCCAGCAGCGTAGGGTCCGGCATCAATCAGCCCCAGCATTTT	CASSVGSGINQPQHF
TRBJ2-6	TRBD1	-	TRBV7-8	TGTGCCAGCAGCTCGACCTACAGGGGGCGCCTCGCCCCTGGGGCCAACGTCCTGACTTTC	CASSSTYRGRLAPGANVLTF
TRBJ1-1	-	-	TRBV20-1	TGCAGTGCCGAGCCCTGGGAGCAGGGCCATTTC	CSAEPWEQGHF
TRBJ2-2	-	-	TRBV5-1	TGCGCCAGCAGGGACGCCGGGACAAGGAACACCGGGGAGCTGTTTTTT	CASRDAGTRNTGELFF
TRBJ2-3	TRBD2	-	TRBV28	TGTGCCAGCAGAACACTGGGGCTGGCTAGCGGGAGGGCGAGCACAGATACGCAGTATTTT	CASRTLGLASGRASTDTQYF
TRBJ2-1	TRBD1	-	TRBV5-8	TGTGCCAGCAGCTTGCGGCCAGGGGGCTTTTATGAGCAGTTCTTC	CASSLRPGGFYEQFF
TRBJ1-1	-	-	TRBV4-1	TGCGCCAGCAGCCAAACTGGGGCTGAAGCTTTCTTT	CASSQTGAEAFF
TRBJ1-5	-	-	TRBV19	TGTGCCAGTAGTATGCAGGGACCCCATCAGCCCCAGCATTTT	CASSMQGPHQPQHF
TRBJ1-1	-	-	TRBV4-3	TGCGCCAGCAGCCCTACACGAGCAGGGGTCAAAACTGAAGCTTTCTTT	CASSPTRAGVKTEAFF
TRBJ1-6	-	-	TRBV21-1	TGTGCCAGCAGCAACCGGGACAGGGGGTTCGTCTCCTATAATTCACCCCTCCACTTT	CASSNRDRGFVSYNSPLHF
TRBJ1-1	-	-	TRBV28	TGTGCCAGCAGACAGGGACTAATGAACACTGAAGCTTTCTTT	CASRQGLMNTEAFF
TRBJ2-7	-	-	TRBV28	TGTGCCAGCCAAGAGGGTGGCAGCATTTCCTACGAGCAGTACTTC	CASQEGGSISYEQYF
TRBJ2-1	-	-	TRBV24-1	TGTGCCACCAGTGATGGCGGGCGGAACAATGAGCAGTTCTTC	CATSDGGRNNEQFF
TRBJ2-1	TRBD2	-	TRBV3-1/TRBV3-2	TGTGCCAGCAGCCAAGATGCTCTAGCGGGACGTGAGCAGTTCTTC	CASSQDALAGREQFF
TRBJ1-4	-	-	TRBV6-6	TGTGCCAGCAGTTACTCCCGACAGAGTTATAAGGAAAAACTGTTTTTT	CASSYSRQSYKEKLFF
TRBJ2-2	TRBD2	-	TRBV30	TGTGCCTGGAGTGGATATTTAGCGGGAAGGGGCACCGGGGAGCTGTTTTTT	CAWSGYLAGRGTGELFF
TRBJ2-7	-	-	TRBV9	TGTGCCAGCAGCCCAAGGTGGGGCCGGGGCGACGAGCAGTACTTC	CASSPRWGRGDEQYF
TRBJ2-7	-	-	TRBV9	TGTGCCAGCAGCGTAGCACCGGCAGGGTTCCACGAGCAGTACTTC	CASSVAPAGFHEQYF
TRBJ2-2	-	few	TRBV6-5	TGTGCCAGCAGTAGAGAAACCGGGGAGCTGTTTTTT	CASSRETGELFF